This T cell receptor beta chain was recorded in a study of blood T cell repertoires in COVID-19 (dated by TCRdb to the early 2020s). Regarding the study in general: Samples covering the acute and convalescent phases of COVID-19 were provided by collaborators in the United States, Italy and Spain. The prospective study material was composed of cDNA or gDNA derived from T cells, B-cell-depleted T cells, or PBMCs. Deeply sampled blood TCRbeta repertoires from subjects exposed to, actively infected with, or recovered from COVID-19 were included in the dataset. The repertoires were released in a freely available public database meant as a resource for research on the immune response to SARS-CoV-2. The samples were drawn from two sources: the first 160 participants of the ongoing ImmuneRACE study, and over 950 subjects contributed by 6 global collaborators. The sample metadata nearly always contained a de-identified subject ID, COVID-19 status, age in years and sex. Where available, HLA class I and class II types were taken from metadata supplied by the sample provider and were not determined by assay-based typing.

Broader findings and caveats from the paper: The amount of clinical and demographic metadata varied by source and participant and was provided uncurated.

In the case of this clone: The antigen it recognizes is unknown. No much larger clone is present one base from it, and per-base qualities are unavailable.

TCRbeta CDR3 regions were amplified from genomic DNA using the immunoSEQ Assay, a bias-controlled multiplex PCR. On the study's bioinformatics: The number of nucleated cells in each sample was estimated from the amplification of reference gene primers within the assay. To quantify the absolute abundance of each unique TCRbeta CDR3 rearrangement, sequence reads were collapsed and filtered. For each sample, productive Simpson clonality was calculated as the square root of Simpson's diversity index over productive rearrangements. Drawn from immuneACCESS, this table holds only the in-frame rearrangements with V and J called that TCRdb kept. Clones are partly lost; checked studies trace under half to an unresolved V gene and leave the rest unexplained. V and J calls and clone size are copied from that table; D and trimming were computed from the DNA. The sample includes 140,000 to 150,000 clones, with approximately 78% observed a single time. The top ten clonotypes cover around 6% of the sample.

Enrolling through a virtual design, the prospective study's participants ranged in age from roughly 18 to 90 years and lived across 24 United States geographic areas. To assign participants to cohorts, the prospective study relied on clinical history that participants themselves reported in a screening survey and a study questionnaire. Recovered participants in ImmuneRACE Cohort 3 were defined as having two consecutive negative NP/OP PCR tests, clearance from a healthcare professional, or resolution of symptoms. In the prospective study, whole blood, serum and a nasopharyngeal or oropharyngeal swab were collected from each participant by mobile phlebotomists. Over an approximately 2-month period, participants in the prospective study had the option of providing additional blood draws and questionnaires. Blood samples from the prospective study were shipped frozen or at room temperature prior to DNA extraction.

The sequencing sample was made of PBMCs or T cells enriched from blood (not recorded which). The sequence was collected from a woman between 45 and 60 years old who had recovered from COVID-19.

CDR3 region: CASSLSGGNTIYF. The sequenced DNA: TGTGCCAGCAGTTTATCGGGAGGGAACACCATATATTTT. Recombination joined TRBV28 with TRBJ1-3; too little of a D gene remains to name it. V was cut back by 1 base and J by 7 bases, leaving a gap of 8 bases between them. The CDR3 has 13 amino acids, counting the end cysteine and phenylalanine. CDR3 DNA only is kept here, 39 bases in frame from base 1. CDR1 MDHEN and CDR2 SYDVKM were looked up in the germline V gene. With the portions outside the CDR3 filled from the reference TRBV28 and TRBJ1-3 genes, the complete variable region becomes DVKVTQSSRYLVKRTGEKVFLECVQDMDHENMFWYRQDPGLGLRLIYFSYDVKMKEKGDIPEGYSVSREKKERFSLILESASTNQTSMYLCASSLSGGNTIYFGEGSWLTVV.